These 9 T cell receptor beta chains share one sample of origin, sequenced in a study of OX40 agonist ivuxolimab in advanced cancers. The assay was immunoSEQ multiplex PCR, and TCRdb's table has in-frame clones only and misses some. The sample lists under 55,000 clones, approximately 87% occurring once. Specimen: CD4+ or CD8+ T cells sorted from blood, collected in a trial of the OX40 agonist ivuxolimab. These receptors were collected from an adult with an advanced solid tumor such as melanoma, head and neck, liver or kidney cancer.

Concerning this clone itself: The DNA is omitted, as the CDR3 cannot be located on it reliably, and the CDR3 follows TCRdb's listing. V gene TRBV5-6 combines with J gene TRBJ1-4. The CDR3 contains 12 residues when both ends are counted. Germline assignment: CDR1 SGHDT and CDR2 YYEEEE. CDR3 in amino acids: CASSFGVGSEFF.

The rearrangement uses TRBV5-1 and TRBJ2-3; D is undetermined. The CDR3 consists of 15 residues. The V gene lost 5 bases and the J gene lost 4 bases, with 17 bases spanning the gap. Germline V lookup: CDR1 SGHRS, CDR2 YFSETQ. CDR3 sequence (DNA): TGCGCCAGCAGGGGTGAGATAGCAGTTTCAGATACGCAGTATTTT. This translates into CASRGEIAVSDTQYF.

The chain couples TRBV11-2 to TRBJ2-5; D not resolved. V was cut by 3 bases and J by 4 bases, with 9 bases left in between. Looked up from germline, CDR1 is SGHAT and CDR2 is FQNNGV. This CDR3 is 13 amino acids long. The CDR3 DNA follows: TGTGCCAGCAGCTTTGGTAGGATAGAGACCCAGTACTTC. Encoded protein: CASSFGRIETQYF. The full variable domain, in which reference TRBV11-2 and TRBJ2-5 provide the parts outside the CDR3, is EAGVAQSPRYKIIEKRQSVAFWCNPISGHATLYWYQQILGQGPKLLIQFQNNGVVDDSQLPKDRFSAERLKGVDSTLKIQPAKLEDSAVYLCASSFGRIETQYFGPGTRLLVL.

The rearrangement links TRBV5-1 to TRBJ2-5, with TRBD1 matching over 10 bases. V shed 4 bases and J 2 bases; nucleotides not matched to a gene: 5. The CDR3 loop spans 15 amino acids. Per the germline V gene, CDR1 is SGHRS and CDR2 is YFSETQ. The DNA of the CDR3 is TGCGCCAGCAGCCCCGGGACAGGGGCACAAGAGACCCAGTACTTC. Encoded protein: CASSPGTGAQETQYF.

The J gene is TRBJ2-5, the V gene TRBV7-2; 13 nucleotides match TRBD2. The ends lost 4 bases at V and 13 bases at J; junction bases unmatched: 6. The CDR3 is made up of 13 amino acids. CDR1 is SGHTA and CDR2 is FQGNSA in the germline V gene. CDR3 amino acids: CASSSGLAGRLYF. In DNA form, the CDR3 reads TGTGCCAGCAGCTCGGGACTAGCGGGGCGTCTGTACTTC. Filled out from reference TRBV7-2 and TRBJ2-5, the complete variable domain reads GAGVSQSPSNKVTEKGKDVELRCDPISGHTALYWYRQSLGQGLEFLIYFQGNSAPDKSGLPSDRFSAERTGGSVSTLTIQRTQQEDSAVYLCASSSGLAGRLYFGPGTRLLVL.

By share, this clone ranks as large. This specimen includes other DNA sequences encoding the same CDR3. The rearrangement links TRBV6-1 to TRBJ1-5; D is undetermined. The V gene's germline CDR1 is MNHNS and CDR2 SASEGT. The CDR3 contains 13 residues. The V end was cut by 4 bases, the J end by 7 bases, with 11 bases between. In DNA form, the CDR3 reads TGTGCCAGCAGTGTGGGTGTCGAGCAGCCCCAGCATTTT. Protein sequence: CASSVGVEQPQHF.

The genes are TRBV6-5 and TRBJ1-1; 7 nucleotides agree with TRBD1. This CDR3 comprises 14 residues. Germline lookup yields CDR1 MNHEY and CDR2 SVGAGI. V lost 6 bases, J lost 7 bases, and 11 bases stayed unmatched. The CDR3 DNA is TGTGCCAGCAGCCTGGGACAGAATCCTATTGAAGCTTTCTTT. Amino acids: CASSLGQNPIEAFF.

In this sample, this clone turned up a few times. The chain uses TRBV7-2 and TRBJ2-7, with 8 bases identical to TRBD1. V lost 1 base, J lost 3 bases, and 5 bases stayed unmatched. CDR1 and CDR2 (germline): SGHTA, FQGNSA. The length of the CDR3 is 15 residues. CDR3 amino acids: CASSLGGQGVYEQYF. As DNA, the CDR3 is TGTGCCAGCAGCTTAGGAGGACAGGGTGTCTACGAGCAGTACTTC.

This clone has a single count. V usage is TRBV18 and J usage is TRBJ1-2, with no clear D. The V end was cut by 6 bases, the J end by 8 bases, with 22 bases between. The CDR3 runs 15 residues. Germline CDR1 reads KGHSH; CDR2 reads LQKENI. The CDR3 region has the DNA TGTGCCAGCTCCCGCGGGGAGGACGGCTTGGAAGGCTACACCTTC. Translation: CASSRGEDGLEGYTF.